What follows describes a single T cell receptor (beta chain). Its cognate antigen has yet to be identified. Base qualities are not recorded, but no much larger clone differs from it by a single base. Within the sample, other DNA sequences also encode this same CDR3. Inclusive of the bounding cysteine and phenylalanine, the CDR3 is 14 residues long. The entry retains the CDR3 DNA only, 42 bases that are in frame from base 1. The CDR1 and CDR2 encoded by the germline V gene are SGHTA and FQGTGA. V lost 3 bases and J lost 0 bases; the stretch between them is 7 bases long. These data come from a study of shared clonotypes between healthy human individuals (dated by TCRdb to about 2020). Regarding the complete study: Three men and a couple of women, aged 18 to 49 years, made up the cohort. Each donor's leukapheresis produced roughly between roughly 0.85 and 10 billion PBMCs. Blood TCR repertoires of about 5 healthy adults were deeply sequenced to estimate repertoire size and the extent of clonotype sharing between individuals. Different laboratories and diverse techniques were used to prepare libraries and sequence TCR repertoires, to increase sequencing depth and limit assay-specific biases. Per donor, three plates each were used for CD4 naive and CD4 memory, two for CD8 naive, and one for CD8 memory.

TCR CDR3 regions were amplified from genomic DNA by multiplex PCR using the deep immunoSEQ assay. For each cell subset, the extracted genomic DNA was distributed evenly across all wells of several immunoSEQ 96-well plates, and each plate served as one replicate. Each replicate PCR for sorted subsets received about 180 ng genomic DNA, equal to tens of thousands of T cell genomes. Purified libraries were measured with a Qubit 3.0 fluorometer, size-checked on a Bioanalyzer 2100, and measured again with the KAPA Library Quantification kit. A separate single-read 150-cycle Illumina NextSeq 550 flow cell was used to sequence each immunoSEQ 96-well plate. The original methods were these. The immunoSEQ output contained only junctional sequences without quality scores, so filtering could not match that applied to full-length reads. Sequences were annotated with PyIR, a Python wrapper for IgBLAST v1.9, using IMGT germline references to assign V/J genes and CDR3. Any read was removed if the V/J assignment was weak (E-value above 1e-6), the CDR3 was missing, or the read contained stop codons, out-of-frame junctions, or ambiguous translated residues. V3J clonotypes were defined as sequences sharing an identical inferred V gene, J gene, and CDR3 amino acid sequence. To compute the percentage overlap between repertoires, the number of shared unique clonotypes was divided by the size of the smaller repertoire. Three approaches were used to assess repertoire richness: RTK rarefaction, the Chao1 estimator, and Recon v2.1 estimates of unobserved clonotypes. OLGA was used to compute generation probabilities for all TCRbeta clonotypes that the gDNA method yielded from a few donors. This is the immuneACCESS table as TCRdb keeps it, with only in-frame sequences that have V and J called. A part of the clones is gone; compared with another copy, unresolved V genes explain less than half, and the rest is unexplained. Clone size and the V and J calls come from that table; the DNA yielded D and trimming. The sample data list around 2.5 million clones, and more than 85% of these were observed just once. Of the sample, 0.35% to 0.45% falls within the top ten clones.

What the authors observed across the whole study: Even with the large sequencing depth, rarefaction of the sorted-subset datasets indicated that sequencing was incomplete. Naive subsets generally had larger estimated clonotype richness than memory subsets did. Because the study included only a small number of donors, the genetic and exposure-history diversity represented was limited. Sampling was restricted to blood, and TCR repertoires in tissues likely differ from the TCR repertoires found in blood. When a handful of donors were compared, the shared fraction of clonotypes was around 5% for naive CD4, around 4% for naive CD8, more than 2% for memory CD4, and less than 0.5% for memory CD8. Pairwise subsampling led to the expectation that sequencing depth would affect the degree of clonotype sharing among donors. Compared with non-shared clonotypes, the clonotypes found in all four sorted-subset donors had higher generation probabilities.

The donors were healthy, HIV-negative adults with no recently reported acute infections or vaccinations. All donors were Caucasian adults living in Nashville, Tennessee, USA. CD4+ T cells were enriched by magnetic negative selection, after which naive cells were positively selected on CD45RA and the negative fraction was taken as the memory subset. After blood collection by leukapheresis, PBMCs were isolated using Ficoll-Histopaque density gradient centrifugation and then cryopreserved in the vapor phase of liquid nitrogen. Analytical flow cytometry was used to check the purity and quantity of each magnetically sorted T cell population. Each sorted fraction had its genomic DNA isolated and then quantified by UV absorbance on a Nanodrop 2000c.

Sample: naive CD4+ T cells from PBMCs. The sample's cell subset or site, from its label and the paper: CD45RA+ positively selected. This receptor was taken from a man between 18 and 29 years old in good health. Some clones in this sample may be carry-over from other donors' samples. This chain is built from TRBV7-3 and TRBJ2-3, with a tentative D call of TRBD1 or TRBD2, each matching 5 bases. The DNA sequence is as follows: TGTGCCAGCAGCTTCCGGGACAGCACAGATACGCAGTATTTT. Its product reads: CASSFRDSTDTQYF.